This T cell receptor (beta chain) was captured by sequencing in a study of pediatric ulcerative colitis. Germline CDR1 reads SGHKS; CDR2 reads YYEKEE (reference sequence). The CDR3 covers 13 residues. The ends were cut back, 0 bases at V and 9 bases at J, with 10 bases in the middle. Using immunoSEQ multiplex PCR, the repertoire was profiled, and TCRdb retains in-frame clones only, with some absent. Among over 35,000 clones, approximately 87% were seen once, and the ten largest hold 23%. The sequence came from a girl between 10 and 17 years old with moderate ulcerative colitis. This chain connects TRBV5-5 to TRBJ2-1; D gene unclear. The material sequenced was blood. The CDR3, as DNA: TGTGCCAGCAGCTTGGCCGGAGATCGTGAGCAGTTCTTC. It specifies CASSLAGDREQFF.